Each of the 19 T cell receptor beta chains below was sequenced from the same sample in a study of cytomegalovirus exposure and HLA in healthy donors (dated by TCRdb to about 2017). Library creation used the immunoSEQ multiplex PCR assay. Not all clones reach the TCRdb copy of this immuneACCESS table, which keeps in-frame sequences only. Checked studies attribute under half of the gap to unresolved V genes and leave the rest unexplained. This sample has some 130,000 clones in its table, and approximately 91% of those were observed once. Jointly, the top ten make up 1.4% of the sample. Sequencing was done on a sample of PBMCs. These TCRs come from a young man in good health and CMV-seronegative.

V and J are TRBV5-1 and TRBJ2-7; a weak D match, TRBD1 (5 bases). The V gene's germline CDR1 is SGHRS and CDR2 YFSETQ. Trimming removed 4 bases at V and 3 bases at J, with 14 bases between. The CDR3 spans 14 residues. As DNA, the CDR3 is TGCGCCAGCAGCCCCGGCTGGGGCGGCTACGAGCAGTACTTC. Residues: CASSPGWGGYEQYF. Full variable domain (outside the CDR3, taken from reference TRBV5-1 and TRBJ2-7): KAGVTQTPRYLIKTRGQQVTLSCSPISGHRSVSWYQQTPGQGLQFLFEYFSETQRNKGNFPGRFSGRQFSNSRSEMNVSTLELGDSALYLCASSPGWGGYEQYFGPGTRLTVT.

The rearrangement links TRBV10-1 to TRBJ2-1; a possible D gene is TRBD1 (6 bases). Germline assignment: CDR1 WNHNN and CDR2 SYGVQD (reference sequence). V lost 2 bases to trimming and J lost 6 bases, with 11 bases between them. CDR3 length: 14 amino acids. CDR3 residues: CASSEDRLSNEQFF. The DNA for the CDR3 is TGCGCCAGCAGTGAGGACAGGTTAAGCAATGAGCAGTTCTTC.

The chain has TRBV6-1 and TRBJ2-7; 7 bases are a match to TRBD2. The CDR3 spans 15 residues. V was pared by 3 bases and J by 3 bases, with 8 bases of the junction left unmatched. Germline values: CDR1 MNHNS, CDR2 SASEGT. The CDR3, as DNA: TGTGCCAGCAGTGATGGGGCGGGAGAGCTCTACGAGCAGTACTTC. Protein product: CASSDGAGELYEQYF.

The J gene is TRBJ2-1, the V gene TRBV6-6, with 11 bases identical to TRBD1. Trimming took 5 bases from V and 9 from J; bases not matched to a gene: 9. Germline CDR1 MNHNY, CDR2 SVGAGI (reference sequence). The CDR3 runs 15 residues. CDR3 protein: CASSHLGQGVPEQFF. Here the CDR3 DNA reads TGTGCCAGCAGTCACTTGGGACAGGGGGTTCCTGAGCAGTTCTTC.

The chain joins TRBV19 to TRBJ1-1; the D is unclear. Germline V lookup: CDR1 LNHDA, CDR2 SQIVND (reference sequence). The CDR3 loop spans 10 amino acids. V was trimmed by 8 bases and J by 9 bases, leaving 10 bases between them. The CDR3 DNA reads as TGTGCCAGTCGGGAGACTCAAGCTTTCTTT. Translating it yields CASRETQAFF.

This clone was observed once. The rearrangement joins TRBV7-7 to TRBJ2-1, with 12 bases lining up with TRBD2. V lost 4 bases, J lost 9 bases, and 10 bases stayed unmatched. Germline assignment: CDR1 SSHAT and CDR2 FNYEAQ (reference sequence). The CDR3 extends over 16 amino acids. As DNA, the CDR3 is TGTGCCAGCAGCTCCGCTTTCGGACTAGCGGGAAGTGAGCAGTTCTTC. Translated: CASSSAFGLAGSEQFF.

This clone has just a few counts. This sequence joins TRBV4-3 and TRBJ1-5; 8 bases are a match to TRBD1. CDR3 size: 15 residues. Looked up from germline, CDR1 is LGHNA and CDR2 is YSLEER. Unmatched junction bases numbered 5, after V lost 0 bases and J lost 7 bases. CDR3 amino acids: CASSQDRGPRQPQHF. The CDR3 DNA follows: TGCGCCAGCAGCCAAGACAGGGGGCCAAGGCAGCCCCAGCATTTT.

In this sample, this clone turned up a few times. The CDR3 spells CSAPGDSYGYTF. The CDR3 bases are TGCAGCGCCCCGGGGGACAGCTATGGCTACACCTTC. The chain uses TRBV29-1 and TRBJ1-2, with 7 bases identical to TRBD1. Germline values: CDR1 SQVTM, CDR2 ANQGSEA. The CDR3 runs 12 residues. V shed 7 bases and J 4 bases; nucleotides not matched to a gene: 6.

The chain is built from TRBV7-6 and TRBJ2-6; the D gene is possibly TRBD2 (7 bases). The CDR3 contains 15 residues. CDR1 and CDR2 (germline): SGHVS, FNYEAQ. V was clipped by 5 bases and J by 4 bases, with 12 bases between them. This CDR3 is CASSGGAAGANVLTF. The CDR3 nucleotides read TGTGCCAGCAGCGGGGGGGCAGCCGGGGCCAACGTCCTGACTTTC.

This chain links TRBV13 with TRBJ1-1; D unresolved. This CDR3 has 15 residues. Looked up from germline, CDR1 is PRHDT and CDR2 is FYEKMQ (reference sequence). The V end was cut by 4 bases, the J end by 1 base, with 13 bases between. The CDR3 spells CASSSRAAKNTEAFF. CDR3 nucleotides: TGTGCCAGCAGCTCGAGGGCGGCGAAGAACACTGAAGCTTTCTTT.

This clone was observed a few times. The chain combines TRBV5-5 with TRBJ1-6; 9 bases agree with TRBD1. V gave up 4 bases and J gave up 11 bases; unmatched junction bases: 10. Germline lookup yields CDR1 SGHKS and CDR2 YYEKEE (reference sequence). The CDR3 spans 15 residues. CDR3 amino acids: CASSPGTGYFAPLHF. CDR3 nucleotides: TGTGCCAGCAGCCCTGGGACAGGGTACTTTGCACCCCTCCACTTT.

This clone appeared once. This chain connects TRBV5-5 to TRBJ2-1; 10 nucleotides match TRBD1. CDR1 and CDR2 (germline): SGHKS, YYEKEE (reference sequence). J lost 4 bases, V lost 4 bases, and 11 bases had no gene match. The CDR3 spans 17 residues. This CDR3 is CASSTLSGTGDYNEQFF. CDR3 in DNA: TGTGCCAGCAGCACTCTTTCCGGGACAGGGGATTACAATGAGCAGTTCTTC. Complete variable domain (other parts from reference TRBV5-5 and TRBJ2-1): DAGVTQSPTHLIKTRGQQVTLRCSPISGHKSVSWYQQVLGQGPQFIFQYYEKEERGRGNFPDRFSARQFPNYSSELNVNALLLGDSALYLCASSTLSGTGDYNEQFFGPGTRLTVL.

The V gene is TRBV7-9, the J gene TRBJ2-7, with D uncertain. V lost 1 base, J lost 5 bases, and 6 bases lay in between. Germline CDR1 reads SEHNR; CDR2 reads FQNEAQ (reference sequence). The CDR3 is 12 amino acids. The CDR3 nucleotides are TGTGCCAGCAGCTTAGATTCCGACGAGCAGTACTTC. This translates into CASSLDSDEQYF. The entire variable domain, with the rest obtained from reference TRBV7-9 and TRBJ2-7, is as follows: DTGVSQNPRHKITKRGQNVTFRCDPISEHNRLYWYRQTLGQGPEFLTYFQNEAQLEKSRLLSDRFSAERPKGSFSTLEIQRTEQGDSAMYLCASSLDSDEQYFGPGTRLTVT.

In the case of this clone: Other DNA sequences within the sample encode an identical CDR3. The chain is built from TRBV6-5 and TRBJ1-1, with 8 bases lining up with TRBD1. This CDR3 has 13 residues. Per germline, CDR1 MNHEY and CDR2 SVGAGI. V trimming: 8 bases; J trimming: 5 bases; junction bases outside the gene matches: 7. The CDR3 is CASSDRGRTEAFF. The DNA of the CDR3 is TGTGCCAGCTCAGACAGGGGACGAACTGAAGCTTTCTTT.

CDR3 residues: CASSSRPQASYEQYF. DNA of the CDR3: TGTGCCAGCAGTTCCCGGCCCCAGGCCAGCTACGAGCAGTACTTC. The chain employs TRBV27 and TRBJ2-7, with no clear D. CDR3 size: 15 residues. V was clipped by 4 bases and J by 3 bases, with 16 bases between them. The germline V gene encodes CDR1 MNHEY and CDR2 SMNVEV (reference sequence).

This chain connects TRBV5-6 to TRBJ1-5; D remains ambiguous. V lost 1 base, J lost 2 bases, and 7 bases lay in between. Per germline, CDR1 SGHDT and CDR2 YYEEEE. CDR3 size: 14 residues. The CDR3 DNA reads TGTGCCAGCAGCTTGCGTCCGGGCAATCAGCCCCAGCATTTT. Its translation is CASSLRPGNQPQHF.

The chain recombines TRBV7-3 with TRBJ2-3, with 10 positions matching TRBD2. Per the germline V gene, CDR1 is SGHTA and CDR2 is FQGTGA. J was trimmed by 6 bases and V by 2 bases; bases with no gene match: 2. CDR3 length: 14 residues. The CDR3, as DNA: TGTGCCAGCAGCTTAGCTAGCGGGAGTGATACGCAGTATTTT. Translated: CASSLASGSDTQYF.

This chain links TRBV30 with TRBJ2-2, with a possible D match to TRBD2 (6 bases). V shed 4 bases and J shed 7 bases, with 16 bases lying between them. This CDR3 is 14 amino acids long. CDR1 GTSNPN and CDR2 SVGIG come from the germline V gene (reference sequence). The CDR3 spells CAWKGKAGSGELFF. The CDR3 DNA is TGTGCCTGGAAGGGGAAAGCGGGTAGCGGGGAGCTGTTTTTT.

The rearrangement joins TRBV4-3 to TRBJ2-7; D may be TRBD1 (5 bases). The CDR3 consists of 15 residues. Germline CDR1 is LGHNA and CDR2 is YSLEER. Trimming cost V 0 bases and J 4 bases, with 13 bases left between them. The CDR3 here is CASSQEKGFKYEQYF. DNA of the CDR3: TGCGCCAGCAGCCAAGAAAAGGGGTTCAAGTACGAGCAGTACTTC.